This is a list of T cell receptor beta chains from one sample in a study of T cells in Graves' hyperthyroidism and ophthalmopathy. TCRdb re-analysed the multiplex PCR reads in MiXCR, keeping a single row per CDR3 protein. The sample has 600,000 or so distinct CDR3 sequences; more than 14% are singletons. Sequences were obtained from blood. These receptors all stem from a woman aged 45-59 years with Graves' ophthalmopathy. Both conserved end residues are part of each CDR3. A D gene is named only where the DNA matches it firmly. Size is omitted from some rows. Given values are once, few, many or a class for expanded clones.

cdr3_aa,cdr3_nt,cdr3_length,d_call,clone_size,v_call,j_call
CSARDWGKGSYEQYF,TGCAGTGCTAGAGATTGGGGGAAGGGGTCCTACGAGCAGTACTTC,15,.,.,TRBV20-1,TRBJ2-7
CASSLWTSGRAYEQYF,TGTGCCAGCAGCTTATGGACTAGCGGGAGGGCCTACGAGCAGTACTTC,16,TRBD2,.,TRBV7-6,TRBJ2-7
CSAPGTWKEETQYF,TGCAGCGCCCCCGGGACTTGGAAAGAAGAGACCCAGTACTTC,14,.,many,TRBV29-1,TRBJ2-5
CSAIGNQETQYF,TGCAGTGCTATCGGTAACCAAGAGACCCAGTACTTC,12,.,few,TRBV20-1,TRBJ2-5
CASSLRKAGTGELFF,TGCGCCAGCAGCCTTAGAAAAGCGGGCACCGGGGAGCTGTTTTTT,15,.,few,TRBV4-3,TRBJ2-2
CASSVGQPPYEQYF,TGTGCCAGCAGTGTAGGACAGCCCCCCTACGAGCAGTACTTC,14,.,few,TRBV25-1,TRBJ2-7
CASSAGQGYYEQYF,TGTGCCAGCAGCGCGGGACAGGGATACTACGAGCAGTACTTC,14,TRBD1,many,TRBV12-3/TRBV12-4,TRBJ2-7
CASSLESSPGGGELFF,TGTGCCAGCAGCTTAGAGAGCTCCCCGGGTGGCGGGGAGCTGTTTTTT,16,.,few,TRBV13,TRBJ2-2
CSVESGPMNTEAFF,TGCAGCGTTGAGTCCGGGCCAATGAACACTGAAGCTTTCTTT,14,.,many,TRBV29-1,TRBJ1-1
CASGAGGRNTEAFF,TGTGCCAGCGGAGCAGGGGGAAGGAACACTGAAGCTTTCTTT,14,TRBD1,.,TRBV6-2/TRBV6-3,TRBJ1-1
CSARGRTGGAYGYTF,TGCAGTGCTAGAGGACGGACAGGGGGAGCATATGGCTACACCTTC,15,TRBD1,many,TRBV20-1,TRBJ1-2
CASSLPARTEAFF,TGTGCCAGCAGCCTACCTGCTCGCACTGAAGCTTTCTTT,13,.,many,TRBV7-9,TRBJ1-1
CASSYSGIPEQFF,TGTGCCAGCAGTTACTCCGGGATTCCAGAGCAGTTCTTC,13,.,once,TRBV6-5,TRBJ2-1
CASSQSAGQGQNIQYF,TGTGCCAGCAGCCAATCAGCGGGACAGGGACAAAACATTCAGTACTTC,16,TRBD1,.,TRBV14,TRBJ2-4
CASSSPGLAGTYEQYF,TGTGCCAGCAGTTCACCGGGACTAGCGGGGACCTACGAGCAGTACTTC,16,TRBD2,many,TRBV28,TRBJ2-7
CSARVHVDRVSDTQYF,TGCAGTGCTAGAGTTCATGTGGACAGGGTTTCAGATACGCAGTATTTT,16,TRBD1,many,TRBV20-1,TRBJ2-3
CASSFLAGIADTQYF,TGTGCCAGCAGTTTTTTAGCGGGAATCGCAGATACGCAGTATTTT,15,TRBD2,many,TRBV27,TRBJ2-3
CASSYGRTPYEQYF,TGTGCCAGCAGTTATGGTCGGACTCCCTACGAGCAGTACTTC,14,.,few,TRBV6-2/TRBV6-3,TRBJ2-7
CASSKTDRNEQFF,TGTGCCAGCAGCAAAACGGACAGAAATGAGCAGTTCTTC,13,.,many,TRBV7-3,TRBJ2-1
CSARGRGSTQYF,TGCAGTGCTAGGGGACGGGGTTCAACGCAGTATTTT,12,.,.,TRBV20-1,TRBJ2-3
CASMNRGTYEQYF,TGTGCCAGCATGAATCGTGGGACATACGAGCAGTACTTC,13,.,many,TRBV2,TRBJ2-7
CASSLSGNEQFF,TGTGCCAGCAGTCTTAGCGGAAATGAGCAGTTCTTC,12,.,many,TRBV7-9,TRBJ2-1
CASSQVVFAYNEQFF,TGCGCCAGCAGCCAAGTGGTTTTTGCTTACAATGAGCAGTTCTTC,15,.,few,TRBV4-3,TRBJ2-1
CASSFFQVRGGYTF,TGTGCCAGCAGTTTTTTTCAGGTCCGTGGTGGCTACACCTTC,14,.,.,TRBV28,TRBJ1-2
CSARGNRRAANNSPLHF,TGCAGTGCTAGAGGTAACCGCCGGGCAGCCAATAATTCACCCCTCCACTTT,17,.,few,TRBV20-1,TRBJ1-6
CASSLVQGRKTQYF,TGTGCCAGCAGCTTAGTACAGGGAAGGAAGACCCAGTACTTC,14,.,many,TRBV7-2,TRBJ2-5
CASSSGLDRRTEAFF,TGCGCCAGCAGCTCTGGTCTGGACAGAAGGACTGAAGCTTTCTTT,15,.,few,TRBV5-1,TRBJ1-1
CASSIDSGVETQYF,TGTGCCAGTAGTATAGATTCAGGGGTTGAGACCCAGTACTTC,14,.,.,TRBV19,TRBJ2-5
CSARGLPSYEQYF,TGCAGTGCTAGAGGGCTACCCTCCTACGAGCAGTACTTC,13,.,many,TRBV20-1,TRBJ2-7
CASRGPVYNSPLHF,TGTGCCAGCAGGGGGCCGGTCTATAATTCACCCCTCCACTTT,14,.,.,TRBV28,TRBJ1-6
CASSYSLTSGDYNEQFF,TGTGCCAGCAGTTACTCGTTAACTAGCGGCGACTACAATGAGCAGTTCTTC,17,TRBD2,many,TRBV6-2/TRBV6-3,TRBJ2-1
CASSLGQVYTEAFF,TGTGCCAGCAGCTTAGGCCAAGTGTACACTGAAGCTTTCTTT,14,.,many,TRBV13,TRBJ1-1
CAIGTSGVDNEQFF,TGTGCCATCGGGACTAGCGGAGTCGACAATGAGCAGTTCTTC,14,TRBD2,many,TRBV10-3,TRBJ2-1
CSARDLTDALGTEAFF,TGCAGTGCTAGAGATCTCACCGACGCCTTGGGCACTGAAGCTTTCTTT,16,.,many,TRBV20-1,TRBJ1-1
CASSLTAGIKPQHF,TGTGCCAGCAGTTTGACGGCAGGGATCAAGCCCCAGCATTTT,14,.,.,TRBV11-2,TRBJ1-5
CASSMSGRAYNEQFF,TGTGCCAGTAGTATGAGCGGGAGGGCCTACAATGAGCAGTTCTTC,15,TRBD2,many,TRBV19,TRBJ2-1
CASSNQGQKNTEAFF,TGTGCCAGTAGTAACCAGGGACAGAAGAACACTGAAGCTTTCTTT,15,TRBD1,.,TRBV19,TRBJ1-1
CASSEGTSGKFDTQYF,TGCGCCAGCAGCGAGGGGACTAGCGGGAAGTTCGATACGCAGTATTTT,16,TRBD2,.,TRBV5-1,TRBJ2-3
CASSYSSGSGTDTQYF,TGTGCCAGCAGTTACTCAAGCGGGAGTGGTACAGATACGCAGTATTTT,16,TRBD2,many,TRBV6-2/TRBV6-3,TRBJ2-3
CSAREFQKGTARFPSSYNEQFF,TGCAGTGCTAGGGAATTTCAAAAAGGGACAGCAAGGTTTCCGAGCTCCTACAATGAGCAGTTCTTC,22,TRBD1,many,TRBV20-1,TRBJ2-1
CASSEGQTSYNEQFF,TGTGCCAGCAGTGAGGGACAGACTTCCTACAATGAGCAGTTCTTC,15,TRBD1,many,TRBV2,TRBJ2-1
CSVELLGAYNEQFF,TGCAGCGTTGAATTGCTGGGGGCGTACAATGAGCAGTTCTTC,14,.,many,TRBV29-1,TRBJ2-1
CAWSPSGRVDEQFF,TGTGCCTGGAGTCCCAGCGGGAGGGTGGATGAGCAGTTCTTC,14,TRBD2,many,TRBV30,TRBJ2-1
CASSLWTEGGYTF,TGTGCCAGCAGTTTATGGACCGAGGGGGGCTACACCTTC,13,.,.,TRBV28,TRBJ1-2
CAWSVPGSGNTIYF,TGTGCCTGGAGTGTCCCGGGGTCTGGAAACACCATATATTTT,14,.,few,TRBV30,TRBJ1-3